This note documents a single TCR beta chain sequence. The antigen is not known. Amplification used 60 Vbeta primers and 13 Jbeta primers. Method: immunoSEQ multiplex PCR; TCRdb's copy keeps in-frame clones and lacks some. The sample shows roughly 130,000 clones, 74% of them seen only once. This record comes from a study of cytomegalovirus exposure and HLA in healthy donors. Study in general: Ancestry clustering placed about four fifths of approximately 420 genotyped donors in the Caucasian-associated cluster.

The study's findings and limits: A later analysis found most CMV-associated TCR beta chains apparently HLA-restricted.

The sequenced sample consisted of PBMCs. The source is a woman between 50 and 59 years old in good health and CMV-seropositive.

The CDR3, as DNA: TGTGCCAGCAGCTTAGGAGGGGGGGCTAATGAAAAACTGTTTTTT. This gives the protein CASSLGGGANEKLFF. The V gene is TRBV7-9, the J gene TRBJ1-4, with a weak D call TRBD1 (6 bases). CDR1 and CDR2 from the germline V gene are SEHNR and FQNEAQ (reference sequence). V dropped 1 base and J dropped 3 bases, with 9 bases sitting between them. The CDR3 contains 15 residues.